The sequence of this T cell receptor (beta chain) was determined in a study of chemoradiotherapy in HPV16-positive cancers. Profiled with immunoSEQ multiplex PCR; TCRdb holds only in-frame clones, not every one. The sample shows under 85,000 clones, almost 90% of them seen only once. This CDR3 is built from 14 residues. The V gene's germline CDR1 is SGHVS and CDR2 FQNEAQ. Trimming cost V 5 bases and J 3 bases, with 13 bases left between them. The source was blood, collected from a patient who underwent chemoradiotherapy. The clonotype originates from a human donor with HPV-associated anogenital cancer. The chain is built from TRBV7-8 and TRBJ1-1; possible D gene TRBD1, 5 bases. The CDR3 sequence: CASSVRQGYTEAFF. Written as DNA, the CDR3 is TGTGCCAGCAGCGTACGTCAGGGTTACACTGAAGCTTTCTTT.